This T cell receptor (beta chain) stems from a study of OX40 agonist ivuxolimab in advanced cancers. As for the study in general: Patients got intravenous ivuxolimab at 0.01 to 10 mg/kg every 2 weeks. Of mixed ages from about 23 to 90 and averaging about 60 years, the group was 65% to 85% male.

About this clone itself: What it binds is unknown.

Regarding the study as a whole: Mean expanded clone counts were higher in CD8+ than CD4+ T cells.

Trimming stripped 7 bases from V and 8 bases from J, with 11 bases between. Germline CDR1 is SGHNT and CDR2 is YYREEE (reference sequence). This CDR3 has 11 amino acids. TCRdb's copy holds only in-frame clones and misses some; the assay was immunoSEQ multiplex PCR. The sample records some 44,000 clones, around 88% being singletons. The chain recombines TRBV5-4 with TRBJ2-3; D not resolved. Here the sequenced sample was CD4+ or CD8+ T cells sorted from blood, taken in a trial of the OX40 agonist ivuxolimab. This clonotype originated in an adult with an advanced solid tumor such as melanoma, head and neck, liver or kidney cancer. This chain's CDR3 is CASQKSGTQYF. The CDR3 DNA is TGTGCCAGCCAAAAGAGTGGTACGCAGTATTTT.